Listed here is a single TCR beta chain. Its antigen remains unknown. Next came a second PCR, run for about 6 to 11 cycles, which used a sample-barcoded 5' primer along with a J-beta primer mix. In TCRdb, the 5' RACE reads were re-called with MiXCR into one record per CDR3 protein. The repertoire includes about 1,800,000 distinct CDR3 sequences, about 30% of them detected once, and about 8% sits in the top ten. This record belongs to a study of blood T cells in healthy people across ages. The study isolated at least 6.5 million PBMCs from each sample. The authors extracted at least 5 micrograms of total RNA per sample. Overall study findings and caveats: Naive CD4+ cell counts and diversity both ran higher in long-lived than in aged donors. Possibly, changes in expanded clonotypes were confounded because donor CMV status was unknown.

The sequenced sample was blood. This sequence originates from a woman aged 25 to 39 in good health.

Written as DNA, the CDR3 is TGTGCCATCAGTGAAGCTTCGGGACAGGGGTCCCATGAGCAGTTCTTC. Translation gives CAISEASGQGSHEQFF. This chain joins TRBV10-3 and TRBJ2-1, with 10 bases fitting TRBD1. This CDR3 spans 16 amino acids. V was clipped by 3 bases and J by 8 bases; unmatched bases: 10. From germline, CDR1 is ENHRY and CDR2 SYGVKD.